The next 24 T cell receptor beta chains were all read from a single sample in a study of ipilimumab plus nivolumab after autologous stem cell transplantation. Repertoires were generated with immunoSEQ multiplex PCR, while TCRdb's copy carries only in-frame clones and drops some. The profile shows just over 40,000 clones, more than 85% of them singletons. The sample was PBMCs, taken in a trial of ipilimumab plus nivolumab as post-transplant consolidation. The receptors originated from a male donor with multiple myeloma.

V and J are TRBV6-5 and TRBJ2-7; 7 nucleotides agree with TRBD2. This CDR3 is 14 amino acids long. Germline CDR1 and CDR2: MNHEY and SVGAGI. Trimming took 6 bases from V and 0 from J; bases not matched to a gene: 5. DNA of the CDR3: TGTGCCAGCAGCTCCGGGGGGAGCTCCTACGAGCAGTACTTC. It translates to CASSSGGSSYEQYF.

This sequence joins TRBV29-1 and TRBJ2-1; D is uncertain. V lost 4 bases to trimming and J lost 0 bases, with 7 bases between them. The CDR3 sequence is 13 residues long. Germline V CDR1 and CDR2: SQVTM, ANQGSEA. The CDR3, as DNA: TGCAGCGTTGCCGCGAGCTCCTACAATGAGCAGTTCTTC. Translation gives CSVAASSYNEQFF.

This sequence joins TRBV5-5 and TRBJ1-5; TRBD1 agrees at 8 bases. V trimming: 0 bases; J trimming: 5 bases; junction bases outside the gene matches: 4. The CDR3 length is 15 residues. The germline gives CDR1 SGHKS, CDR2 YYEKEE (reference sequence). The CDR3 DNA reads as TGTGCCAGCAGCTTGGGGACAGGGTTCCATCAGCCCCAGCATTTT. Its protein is CASSLGTGFHQPQHF.

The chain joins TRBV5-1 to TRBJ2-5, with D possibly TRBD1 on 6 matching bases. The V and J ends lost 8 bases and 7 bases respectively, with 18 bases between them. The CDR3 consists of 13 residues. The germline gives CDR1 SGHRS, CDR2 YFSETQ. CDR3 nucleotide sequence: TGCGCCAGTAGTACAGGGCCTGGGGGGACCCAGTACTTC. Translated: CASSTGPGGTQYF.

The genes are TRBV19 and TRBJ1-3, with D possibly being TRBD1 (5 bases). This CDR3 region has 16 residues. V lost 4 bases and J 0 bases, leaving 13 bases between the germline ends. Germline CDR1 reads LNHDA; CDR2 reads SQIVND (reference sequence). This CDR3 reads CASSTTTRASGNTIYF. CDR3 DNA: TGTGCCAGTAGTACTACTACCAGGGCCTCTGGAAACACCATATATTTT. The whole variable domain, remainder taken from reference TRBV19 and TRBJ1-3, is DGGITQSPKYLFRKEGQNVTLSCEQNLNHDAMYWYRQDPGQGLRLIYYSQIVNDFQKGDIAEGYSVSREKKESFPLTVTSAQKNPTAFYLCASSTTTRASGNTIYFGEGSWLTVV.

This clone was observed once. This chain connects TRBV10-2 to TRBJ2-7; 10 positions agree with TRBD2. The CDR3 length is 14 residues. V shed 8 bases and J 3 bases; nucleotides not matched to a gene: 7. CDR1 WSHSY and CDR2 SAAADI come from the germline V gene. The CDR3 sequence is CASRWTSGNYEQYF. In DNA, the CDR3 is TGCGCCAGCCGCTGGACTAGCGGAAACTACGAGCAGTACTTC.

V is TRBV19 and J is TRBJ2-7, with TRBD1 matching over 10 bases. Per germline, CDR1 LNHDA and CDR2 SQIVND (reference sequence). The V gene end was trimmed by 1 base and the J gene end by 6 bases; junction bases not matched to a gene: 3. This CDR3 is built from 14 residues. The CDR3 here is CASSIVGQGLEQYF. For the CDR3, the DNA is TGTGCCAGTAGTATAGTGGGACAGGGGCTCGAGCAGTACTTC.

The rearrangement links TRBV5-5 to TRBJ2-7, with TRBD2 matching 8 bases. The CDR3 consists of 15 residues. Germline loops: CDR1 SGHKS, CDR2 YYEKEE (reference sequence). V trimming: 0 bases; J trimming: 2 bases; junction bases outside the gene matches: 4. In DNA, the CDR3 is TGTGCCAGCAGCTTGGTCGGTAGCGGGACCTACGAGCAGTACTTC. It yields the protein CASSLVGSGTYEQYF. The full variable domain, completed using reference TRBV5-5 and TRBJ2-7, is DAGVTQSPTHLIKTRGQQVTLRCSPISGHKSVSWYQQVLGQGPQFIFQYYEKEERGRGNFPDRFSARQFPNYSSELNVNALLLGDSALYLCASSLVGSGTYEQYFGPGTRLTVT.

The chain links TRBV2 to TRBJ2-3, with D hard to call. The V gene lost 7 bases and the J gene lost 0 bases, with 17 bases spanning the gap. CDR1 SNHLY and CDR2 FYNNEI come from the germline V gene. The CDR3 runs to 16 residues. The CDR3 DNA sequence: TGTGCCAGCAAAAACAGCGACTTATCTAGCACAGATACGCAGTATTTT. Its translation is CASKNSDLSSTDTQYF.

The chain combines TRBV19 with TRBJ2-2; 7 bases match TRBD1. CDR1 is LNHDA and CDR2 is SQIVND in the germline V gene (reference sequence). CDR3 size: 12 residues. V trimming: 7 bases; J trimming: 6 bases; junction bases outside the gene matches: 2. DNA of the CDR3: TGTGCCAGTACCGACAGGGCCGGGGAGCTGTTTTTT. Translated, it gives CASTDRAGELFF.

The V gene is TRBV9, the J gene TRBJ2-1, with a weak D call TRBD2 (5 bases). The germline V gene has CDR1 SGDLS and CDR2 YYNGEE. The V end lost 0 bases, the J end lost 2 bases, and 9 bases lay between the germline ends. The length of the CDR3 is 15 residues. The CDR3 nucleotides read TGTGCCAGCAGCGTAGGGGTTAGCGCCTACAATGAGCAGTTCTTC. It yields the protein CASSVGVSAYNEQFF.

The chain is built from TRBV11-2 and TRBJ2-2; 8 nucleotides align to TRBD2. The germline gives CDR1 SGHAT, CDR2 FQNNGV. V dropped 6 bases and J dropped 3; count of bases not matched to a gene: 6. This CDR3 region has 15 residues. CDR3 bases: TGTGCCAGCAGACCGAGCGGGGGTTACACCGGGGAGCTGTTTTTT. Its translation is CASRPSGGYTGELFF.

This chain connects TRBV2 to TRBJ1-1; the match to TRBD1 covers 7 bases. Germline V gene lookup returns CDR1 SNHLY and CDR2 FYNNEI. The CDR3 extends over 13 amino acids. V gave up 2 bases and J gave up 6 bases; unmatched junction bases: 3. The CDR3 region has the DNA TGTGCCAGCAGTGAAAGGACAGGACCTGAAGCTTTCTTT. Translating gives CASSERTGPEAFF.

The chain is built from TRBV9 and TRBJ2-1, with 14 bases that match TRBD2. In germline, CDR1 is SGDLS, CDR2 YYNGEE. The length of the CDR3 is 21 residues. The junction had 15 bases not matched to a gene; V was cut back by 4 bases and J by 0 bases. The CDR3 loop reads CASSSPGLAGVRQSSYNEQFF. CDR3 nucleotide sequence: TGTGCCAGCAGCTCACCGGGACTAGCGGGGGTCAGACAGAGCTCCTACAATGAGCAGTTCTTC.

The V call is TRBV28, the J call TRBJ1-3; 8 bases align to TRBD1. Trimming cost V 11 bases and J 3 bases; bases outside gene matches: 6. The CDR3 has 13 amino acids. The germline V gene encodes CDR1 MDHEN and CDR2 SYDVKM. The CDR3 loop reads CACNTGGGNTIYF. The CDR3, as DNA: TGTGCCTGCAATACAGGGGGTGGAAACACCATATATTTT.

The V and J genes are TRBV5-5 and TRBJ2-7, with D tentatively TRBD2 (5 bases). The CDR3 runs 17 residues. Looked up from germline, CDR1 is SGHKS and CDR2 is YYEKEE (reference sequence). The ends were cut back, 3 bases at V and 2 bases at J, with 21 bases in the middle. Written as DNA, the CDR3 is TGTGCCAGCAGCTCCCTTGGCGGGTCTGGGTCCCCCTACGAGCAGTACTTC. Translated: CASSSLGGSGSPYEQYF.

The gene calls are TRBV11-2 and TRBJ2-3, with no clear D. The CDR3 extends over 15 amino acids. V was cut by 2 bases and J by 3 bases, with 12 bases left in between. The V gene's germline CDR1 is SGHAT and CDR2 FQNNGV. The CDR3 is CASSLIRTYTDTQYF. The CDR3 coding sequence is TGTGCCAGCAGCTTAATCCGCACATATACAGATACGCAGTATTTT.

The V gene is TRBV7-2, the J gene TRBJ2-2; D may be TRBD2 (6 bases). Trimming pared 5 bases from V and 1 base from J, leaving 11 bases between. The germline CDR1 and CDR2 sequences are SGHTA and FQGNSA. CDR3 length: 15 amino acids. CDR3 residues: CASSQSGLNTGELFF. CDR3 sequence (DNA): TGTGCCAGCAGCCAGAGCGGGCTGAACACCGGGGAGCTGTTTTTT. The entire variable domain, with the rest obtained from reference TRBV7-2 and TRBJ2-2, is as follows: GAGVSQSPSNKVTEKGKDVELRCDPISGHTALYWYRQSLGQGLEFLIYFQGNSAPDKSGLPSDRFSAERTGGSVSTLTIQRTQQEDSAVYLCASSQSGLNTGELFFGEGSRLTVL.

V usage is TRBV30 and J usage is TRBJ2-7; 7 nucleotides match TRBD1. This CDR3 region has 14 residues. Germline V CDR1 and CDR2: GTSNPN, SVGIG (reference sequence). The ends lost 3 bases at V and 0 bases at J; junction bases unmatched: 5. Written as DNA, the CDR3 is TGTGCCTGGAGCCGGGACAGCTTCTCCTACGAGCAGTACTTC. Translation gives CAWSRDSFSYEQYF. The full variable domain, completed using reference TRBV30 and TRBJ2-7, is SQTIHQWPATLVQPVGSPLSLECTVEGTSNPNLYWYRQAAGRGLQLLFYSVGIGQISSEVPQNLSASRPQDRQFILSSKKLLLSDSGFYLCAWSRDSFSYEQYFGPGTRLTVT.

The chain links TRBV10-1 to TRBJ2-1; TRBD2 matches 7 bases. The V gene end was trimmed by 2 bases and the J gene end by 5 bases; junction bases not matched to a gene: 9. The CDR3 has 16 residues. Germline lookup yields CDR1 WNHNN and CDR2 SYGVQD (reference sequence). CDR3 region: CASSEKAGEIDNEQFF. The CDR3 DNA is TGCGCCAGCAGTGAGAAGGCGGGAGAGATAGACAATGAGCAGTTCTTC.

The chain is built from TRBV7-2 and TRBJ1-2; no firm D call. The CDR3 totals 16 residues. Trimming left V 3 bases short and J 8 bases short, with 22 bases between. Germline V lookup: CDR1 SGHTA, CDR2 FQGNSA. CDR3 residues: CASSFVANDRSGGYTF. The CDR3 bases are TGTGCCAGCAGCTTCGTAGCCAACGACCGCTCGGGAGGCTACACCTTC.

The CDR3 is CASSETGELFF. DNA for the CDR3: TGTGCCAGCAGTGAGACCGGGGAGCTGTTTTTT. This sequence joins TRBV2 and TRBJ2-2; D unclear. CDR1 and CDR2 (germline): SNHLY, FYNNEI. The ends were cut back, 3 bases at V and 5 bases at J, with 1 base in the middle. The CDR3 extends over 11 amino acids.

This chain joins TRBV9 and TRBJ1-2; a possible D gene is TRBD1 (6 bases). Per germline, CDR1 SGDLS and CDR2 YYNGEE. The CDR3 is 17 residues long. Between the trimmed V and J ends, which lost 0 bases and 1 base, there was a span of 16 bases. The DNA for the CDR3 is TGTGCCAGCAGCGTAGCTAAGGGGGGTCCTTTTAACTATGGCTACACCTTC. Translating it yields CASSVAKGGPFNYGYTF.

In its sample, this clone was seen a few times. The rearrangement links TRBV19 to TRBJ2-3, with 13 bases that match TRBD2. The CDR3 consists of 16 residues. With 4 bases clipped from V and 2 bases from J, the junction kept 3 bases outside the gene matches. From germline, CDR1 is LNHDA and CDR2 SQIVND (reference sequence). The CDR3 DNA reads TGTGCCAGTAGTAGGGGGACTAGCGGGGTCACAGATACGCAGTATTTT. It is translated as CASSRGTSGVTDTQYF.